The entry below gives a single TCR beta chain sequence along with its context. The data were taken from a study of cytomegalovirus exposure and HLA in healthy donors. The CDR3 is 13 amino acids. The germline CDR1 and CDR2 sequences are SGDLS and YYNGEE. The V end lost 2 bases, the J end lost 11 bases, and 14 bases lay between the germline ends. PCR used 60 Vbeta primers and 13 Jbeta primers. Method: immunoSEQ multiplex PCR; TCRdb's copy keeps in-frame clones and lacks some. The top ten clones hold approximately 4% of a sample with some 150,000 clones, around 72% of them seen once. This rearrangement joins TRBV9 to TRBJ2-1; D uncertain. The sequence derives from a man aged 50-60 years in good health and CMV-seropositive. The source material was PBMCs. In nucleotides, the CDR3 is TGTGCCAGCAGCGTTGATACTTCAACGAAGCAGTTCTTC. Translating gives CASSVDTSTKQFF.